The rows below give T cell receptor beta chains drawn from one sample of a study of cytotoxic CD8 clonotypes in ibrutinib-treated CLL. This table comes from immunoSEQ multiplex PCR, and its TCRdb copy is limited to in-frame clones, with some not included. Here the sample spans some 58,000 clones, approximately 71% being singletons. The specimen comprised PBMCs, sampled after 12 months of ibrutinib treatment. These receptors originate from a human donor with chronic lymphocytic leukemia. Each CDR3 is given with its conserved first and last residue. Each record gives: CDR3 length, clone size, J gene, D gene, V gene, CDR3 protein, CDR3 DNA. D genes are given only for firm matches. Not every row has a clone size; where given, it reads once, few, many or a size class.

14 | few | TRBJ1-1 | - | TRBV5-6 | CASSLGRVRTEAFF | TGTGCCAGCAGCTTGGGGAGAGTGAGGACTGAAGCTTTCTTT
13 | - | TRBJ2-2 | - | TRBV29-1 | CSVDPGFTGELFF | TGCAGCGTTGATCCGGGCTTCACCGGGGAGCTGTTTTTT
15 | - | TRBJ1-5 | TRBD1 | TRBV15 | CATSREGRGGQPQHF | TGTGCCACCAGCAGAGAGGGCAGGGGGGGACAGCCCCAGCATTTT
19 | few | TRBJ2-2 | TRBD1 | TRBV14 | CASSPVVGTVRSRTGELFF | TGTGCCAGCAGCCCGGTCGTCGGGACAGTCCGCTCACGCACCGGGGAGCTGTTTTTT
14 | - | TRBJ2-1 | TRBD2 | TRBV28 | CASSPGTSFTEQFF | TGTGCCAGCAGTCCCGGGACTAGCTTTACTGAGCAGTTCTTC
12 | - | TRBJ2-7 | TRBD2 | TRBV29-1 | CSVSSGSTQQYF | TGCAGCGTATCTAGCGGGAGTACGCAGCAGTACTTC
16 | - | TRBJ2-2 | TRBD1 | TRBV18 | CASSPLGTVNTGELFF | TGTGCCAGCTCACCACTGGGGACAGTGAACACCGGGGAGCTGTTTTTT
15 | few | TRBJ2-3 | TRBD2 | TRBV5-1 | CASSTGLAGVDTQYF | TGCGCCAGCAGCACGGGACTAGCGGGAGTGGATACGCAGTATTTT
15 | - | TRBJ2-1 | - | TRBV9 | CASSVEIASYNEQFF | TGTGCCAGCAGCGTAGAGATAGCTTCCTACAATGAGCAGTTCTTC
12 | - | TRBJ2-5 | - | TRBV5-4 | CASSGLGETQYF | TGTGCCAGCAGTGGCCTAGGAGAGACCCAGTACTTC
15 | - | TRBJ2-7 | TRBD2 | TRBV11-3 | CASSETSGISGEQYF | TGTGCCAGCAGCGAGACTAGCGGGATTTCCGGCGAGCAGTACTTC
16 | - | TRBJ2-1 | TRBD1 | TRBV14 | CASSQEGQGGYNEQFF | TGTGCCAGCAGCCAAGAGGGACAGGGAGGCTACAATGAGCAGTTCTTC
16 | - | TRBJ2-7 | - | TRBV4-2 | CASSKPDGRLLYEQYF | TGTGCCAGCAGCAAACCGGATGGTCGGCTACTCTACGAGCAGTACTTC
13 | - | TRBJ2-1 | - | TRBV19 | CASSIVPRNEQFF | TGTGCCAGTAGTATAGTCCCGAGGAATGAGCAGTTCTTC
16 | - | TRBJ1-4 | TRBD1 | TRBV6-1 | CASSGKTGGIREKLFF | TGTGCCAGCAGTGGAAAGACAGGGGGAATCAGGGAAAAACTGTTTTTT
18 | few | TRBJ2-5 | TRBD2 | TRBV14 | CASSQDLLWGGAQETQYF | TGTGCCAGCAGCCAAGACCTCCTCTGGGGAGGGGCCCAAGAGACCCAGTACTTC
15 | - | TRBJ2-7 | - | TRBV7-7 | CASSLASGATYEQYF | TGTGCCAGCAGCTTAGCGAGCGGAGCTACCTACGAGCAGTACTTC
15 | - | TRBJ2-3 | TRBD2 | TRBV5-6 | CASSPGGSGTDTQYF | TGTGCCAGCAGCCCGGGGGGGAGCGGCACAGATACGCAGTATTTT
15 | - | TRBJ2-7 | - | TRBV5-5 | CASSLPGGPSYEQYF | TGTGCCAGCAGCTTGCCAGGGGGGCCCTCCTACGAGCAGTACTTC
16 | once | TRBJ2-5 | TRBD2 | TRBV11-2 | CASSLGGSSGQETQYF | TGTGCCAGCAGCTTAGGCGGGTCTAGCGGCCAAGAGACCCAGTACTTC
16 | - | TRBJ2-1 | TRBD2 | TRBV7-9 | CASSLGASGGGREQFF | TGTGCCAGCAGCTTAGGAGCTAGCGGGGGTGGCCGTGAGCAGTTCTTC
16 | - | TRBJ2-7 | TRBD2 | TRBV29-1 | CSVVFLAGKNSYEQYF | TGCAGCGTTGTGTTTCTAGCGGGAAAAAACTCCTACGAGCAGTACTTC
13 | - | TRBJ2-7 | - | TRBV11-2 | CASSTTSTYEQYF | TGTGCCAGCAGCACGACAAGTACCTACGAGCAGTACTTC
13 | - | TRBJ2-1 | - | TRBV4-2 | CASSQVQGGEQFF | TGTGCCAGCAGCCAAGTGCAGGGCGGTGAGCAGTTCTTC
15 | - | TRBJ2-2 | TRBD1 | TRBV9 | CASSVDRGWAGELFF | TGTGCCAGCAGCGTAGACAGGGGATGGGCTGGGGAGCTGTTTTTT
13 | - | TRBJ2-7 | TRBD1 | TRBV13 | CASSSRGINEQYF | TGTGCCAGCAGCAGCAGGGGGATCAACGAGCAGTACTTC
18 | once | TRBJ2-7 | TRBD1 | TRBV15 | CATSRDLDRFDRVAEQYF | TGTGCCACCAGCAGAGATTTGGACCGGTTCGACAGGGTTGCCGAGCAGTACTTC
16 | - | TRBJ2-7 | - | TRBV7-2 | CASSGFNSGEWYEQYF | TGTGCCAGCAGTGGGTTCAATTCCGGGGAATGGTACGAGCAGTACTTC
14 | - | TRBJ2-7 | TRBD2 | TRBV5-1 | CASPGTSGRVEQYF | TGCGCCAGCCCGGGGACTAGCGGGAGGGTCGAGCAGTACTTC
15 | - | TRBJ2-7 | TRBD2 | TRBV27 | CASSFAAGAPYEQYF | TGTGCCAGCAGTTTCGCAGCGGGGGCCCCCTACGAGCAGTACTTC
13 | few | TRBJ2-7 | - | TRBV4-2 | CASSQGRAYEQYF | TGTGCCAGCAGCCAAGGAAGGGCCTACGAGCAGTACTTC
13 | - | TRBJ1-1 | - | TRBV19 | CASSLLQGTEAFF | TGTGCCAGTAGTTTGCTGCAGGGAACTGAAGCTTTCTTT
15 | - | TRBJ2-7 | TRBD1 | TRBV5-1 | CASSLTPGQGYEQYF | TGCGCCAGCAGCTTAACTCCGGGACAGGGGTACGAGCAGTACTTC
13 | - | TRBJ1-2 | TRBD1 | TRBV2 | CASRPNTGTGFAF | TGTGCCAGCAGGCCCAACACCGGGACAGGGTTCGCCTTC
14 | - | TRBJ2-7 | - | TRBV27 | CASSSNRYSYEQYF | TGTGCCAGCAGTAGCAACAGGTATTCCTACGAGCAGTACTTC
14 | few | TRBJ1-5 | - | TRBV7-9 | CASSLERPGQPQHF | TGTGCCAGCAGCTTAGAACGTCCGGGGCAGCCCCAGCATTTT
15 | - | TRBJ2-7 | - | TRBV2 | CASRRQILGTYEQYF | TGTGCCAGCAGACGACAGATCCTAGGAACCTACGAGCAGTACTTC
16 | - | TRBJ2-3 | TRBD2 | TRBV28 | CASSLSASGGPDTQYF | TGTGCCAGCAGTTTGTCGGCTAGCGGGGGCCCAGATACGCAGTATTTT
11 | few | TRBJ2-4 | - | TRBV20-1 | CSASQGPIQYF | TGCAGTGCTAGCCAGGGTCCCATTCAGTACTTC
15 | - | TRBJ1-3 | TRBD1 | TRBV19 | CASTGQGSSGNTIYF | TGTGCCAGTACCGGACAGGGTTCCTCTGGAAACACCATATATTTT
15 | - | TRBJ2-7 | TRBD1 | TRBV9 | CASSEGPTGGYEQYF | TGTGCCAGCAGCGAGGGGCCGACAGGGGGGTACGAGCAGTACTTC
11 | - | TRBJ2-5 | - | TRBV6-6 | CASSLQETQYF | TGTGCCAGCAGTTTACAAGAGACCCAGTACTTC
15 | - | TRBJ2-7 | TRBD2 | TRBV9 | CASSPRGEGSYEQYF | TGTGCCAGCAGCCCCCGGGGGGAGGGCAGCTACGAGCAGTACTTC
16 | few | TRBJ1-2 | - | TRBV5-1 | CASSLESGQGDYGYTF | TGCGCCAGCAGCTTGGAGTCGGGCCAGGGCGACTATGGCTACACCTTC
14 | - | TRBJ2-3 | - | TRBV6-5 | CASSYSQGPHPEYF | TGTGCCAGCAGTTACTCGCAGGGGCCGCACCCCGAGTATTTT
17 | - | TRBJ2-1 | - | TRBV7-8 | CASSLLKGGPGIGEQFF | TGTGCCAGCAGCTTACTTAAAGGAGGGCCGGGAATCGGTGAGCAGTTCTTC
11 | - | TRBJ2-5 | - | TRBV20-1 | CSAPAGETQYF | TGCAGTGCCCCCGCCGGAGAGACCCAGTACTTC
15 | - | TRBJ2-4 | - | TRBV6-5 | CASSYSRSGWNIQYF | TGTGCCAGCAGTTACTCTCGGTCGGGGTGGAACATTCAGTACTTC
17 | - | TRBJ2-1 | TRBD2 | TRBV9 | CASSVLGSGSSYNEQFF | TGTGCCAGCAGCGTTCTGGGGAGCGGGAGTTCCTACAATGAGCAGTTCTTC
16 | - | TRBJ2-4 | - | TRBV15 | CATAPYGGIAKNIQYF | TGTGCCACCGCCCCTTATGGCGGTATAGCCAAAAACATTCAGTACTTC
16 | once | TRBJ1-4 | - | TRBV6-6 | CASRPDTGFGYEKLFF | TGTGCCAGCAGGCCCGACACAGGGTTTGGTTACGAAAAACTGTTTTTT
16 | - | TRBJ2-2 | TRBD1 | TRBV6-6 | CASSLRWDRDTGELFF | TGTGCCAGCAGTTTACGCTGGGACAGGGACACCGGGGAGCTGTTTTTT
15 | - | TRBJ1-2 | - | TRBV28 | CASSRDPGPNYGYTF | TGTGCCAGCAGCCGCGACCCTGGGCCTAACTATGGCTACACCTTC
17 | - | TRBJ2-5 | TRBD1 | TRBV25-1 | CASSENRDRGQRGTQYF | TGTGCCAGCAGTGAAAACCGAGACAGGGGGCAGAGGGGGACCCAGTACTTC